This is a list of T cell receptor beta chains from one sample in a study of blood T cell repertoires in COVID-19. TCRdb's copy holds only in-frame clones and misses some; the assay was immunoSEQ multiplex PCR. The sample lists just over 250,000 clones, 87% seen once, with over 2% in the top ten. The sequenced material came from peripheral blood. The receptors were gathered from a woman aged 50 to 65 with acute or convalescent COVID-19. CDR3s include the opening cysteine and the closing phenylalanine or tryptophan. Each record gives: CDR3 DNA, CDR3 protein, V gene, J gene, D gene, clone size. A D gene is named only where the DNA matches it firmly. Not all rows give a size; the values are once, few, many and, for expanded clones, a class.

TGTGCCAGTAGGGGGTTTAGCGGGAGGGCTTTCGTGGCCTACAATGAGCAGTTCTTC	CASRGFSGRAFVAYNEQFF	TRBV19	TRBJ2-1	TRBD2	.
TGTGCCAGCAGCTTGAGAGCGGGAGAGCTAGAGACCCAGTACTTC	CASSLRAGELETQYF	TRBV5-4	TRBJ2-5	TRBD2	.
TGTGCCACCAGCAGAGATCGGCCAGCGCTATACAATGAGCAGTTCTTC	CATSRDRPALYNEQFF	TRBV15	TRBJ2-1	.	.
TGCGCCAGCAGCCAAGTGGGGGGTGAAGCTTTCTTT	CASSQVGGEAFF	TRBV4-1	TRBJ1-1	.	.
TGTGCCAGCAGTGTTGATACAGGGATTACGCAGTATTTT	CASSVDTGITQYF	TRBV6-4	TRBJ2-3	.	.
TGCGCCAGCAGCCCCCCCCCGACAGGGGGAAGGAATCAGCCCCAGCATTTT	CASSPPPTGGRNQPQHF	TRBV4-1	TRBJ1-5	TRBD1	once
TGTGCCAGCTCACCTTTGTCAGGGGGCAATCAGCCCCAGCATTTT	CASSPLSGGNQPQHF	TRBV18	TRBJ1-5	.	.
TGTGCCAGCAGCTTACTCGCGGGAGAGGGGCAGACCCAGTACTTC	CASSLLAGEGQTQYF	TRBV7-6	TRBJ2-5	TRBD2	.
TGTGCCAGCAGCTTGTGGTCCCCAGTGGGTAGCGGGAAGTACAATGAGCAGTTCTTC	CASSLWSPVGSGKYNEQFF	TRBV5-6	TRBJ2-1	TRBD2	once
TGTGCCAGCAGCTTAAGTCCTAGCGGGAGAGGTTTACAAGATACGCAGTATTTT	CASSLSPSGRGLQDTQYF	TRBV7-3	TRBJ2-3	TRBD2	.
TGTGCCAGCAGTCCCACAGGGGGCGGCTGGAATTCACCCCTCCACTTT	CASSPTGGGWNSPLHF	TRBV2	TRBJ1-6	TRBD1	.
TGCGCCAGCAGCTTGCAGGGGGCGCGGGAGACCCAGTACTTC	CASSLQGARETQYF	TRBV5-1	TRBJ2-5	TRBD1	.
TGTGCCAGTAGTATAGGGACAGTCTCTGGAAACACCATATATTTT	CASSIGTVSGNTIYF	TRBV19	TRBJ1-3	.	.
TGTGCCAGCAGTAAGACAGGTAGCTCCTACGAGCAGTACTTC	CASSKTGSSYEQYF	TRBV6-5	TRBJ2-7	.	.
TGTGCCAGTAGTTCTCCGGGACTAGCGGGAGGGAGCTCCTACGAGCAGTACTTC	CASSSPGLAGGSSYEQYF	TRBV19	TRBJ2-7	TRBD2	.
TGTGCCAGCAGCGTGGGCCCAGCGGAATACGAGCAGTACTTC	CASSVGPAEYEQYF	TRBV7-8	TRBJ2-7	.	.
TGTGCCAGCAGCTTAGTGAGTGCAGGAAACACCATATATTTT	CASSLVSAGNTIYF	TRBV7-9	TRBJ1-3	.	.
TGTGCCAGCAGGTCTTTAACAGGGGACTACGAGCAGTACTTC	CASRSLTGDYEQYF	TRBV4-2	TRBJ2-7	TRBD1	.
TGTGCCACCTACACAGGGGGCGCCGCCTATGGCTACACCTTC	CATYTGGAAYGYTF	TRBV2	TRBJ1-2	TRBD1	.
TGTGCCAGCAGTTACTCGATTTTGACAGTAACGAACACTGAAGCTTTCTTT	CASSYSILTVTNTEAFF	TRBV6-2/TRBV6-3	TRBJ1-1	.	.
TGTGCCAGCAGCGAAGGGACAGTACTAACCGGGGAGCTGTTTTTT	CASSEGTVLTGELFF	TRBV9	TRBJ2-2	TRBD1	.
TGTGCCAGTAGCCCCCAGTCAAGCTCCTACGAGCAGTACTTC	CASSPQSSSYEQYF	TRBV19	TRBJ2-7	.	.
TGTGCCAGTAGTGAATCCGGGGGACAGATTAATGAAAAACTGTTTTTT	CASSESGGQINEKLFF	TRBV19	TRBJ1-4	TRBD1	.
TGTGCCACCAGGTGGGTCGACAGGATTTCAGGAAACACCATATATTTT	CATRWVDRISGNTIYF	TRBV24-1	TRBJ1-3	.	.
TGTGCCAGCAGCCAAGATTTGTCCTACAATCAGCCCCAGCATTTT	CASSQDLSYNQPQHF	TRBV3-1/TRBV3-2	TRBJ1-5	.	.
TGTGCCAGCAGTCGCGGACAGTTTGGGCAGCCCCAGCATTTT	CASSRGQFGQPQHF	TRBV28	TRBJ1-5	.	few